The 26 T cell receptor beta chains presented below share a single source sample, sequenced in a study of human T cells and chemical hapten exposure (dated by TCRdb to the early 2020s). The library came from RACE. The instrument was a NextSeq 500. The public reads were run again by TCRdb, first through fastp at Q25 and then through MiXCR, and only productive beta chains were kept. All rows with the same CDR3 protein become a single entry with the most common DNA and genes. This sample lists more than 85,000 distinct CDR3 sequences; roughly a tenth were detected once. The leading ten clones occupy 3% to 4% of the sample. The time point label, read with the paper, signifies: patch test 2, 6 weeks after DPC sensitization. The treatment or condition label for this specimen denotes: therapeutic diphenylcyclopropenone sensitization with weekly scalp DPC. Source: whole blood, taken in connection with sensitization to the hapten diphenylcyclopropenone (DPC). The receptors originated from a woman in her thirties or forties with alopecia areata. Some clones in this sample may be carry-over from other donors' samples.

The chain joins TRBV20-1 to TRBJ2-5; TRBD2 matches 7 bases. Germline CDR1 DFQATT, CDR2 SNEGSKA (reference sequence). The CDR3 covers 16 residues. V lost 0 bases to trimming and J lost 1 base; unmatched junction nucleotides: 8. CDR3 sequence (DNA): TGCAGTGCTAGAGATTCCTCGCGGGGGACCCAAGAGACCCAGTACTTC. Protein sequence: CSARDSSRGTQETQYF.

This clonotype was seen many times. The V and J genes are TRBV4-3 and TRBJ1-2; D might be TRBD1 (5 bases). CDR1 is LGHNA and CDR2 is YSLEER in the germline V gene. With 0 bases removed from V and 6 bases from J, the gap between germline ends came to 11 bases. The CDR3 sequence is 14 residues long. Here the CDR3 reads CASSQDPGPNGYTF. For the CDR3, the DNA is TGCGCCAGCAGCCAAGATCCGGGACCTAATGGCTACACCTTC.

In this sample, this clonotype turned up many times. The CDR3 protein is CASRRDPGQGRNGNQPQHF. DNA of the CDR3: TGTGCCAGCAGACGAGACCCGGGACAGGGCAGGAATGGCAATCAGCCCCAGCATTTT. V gene TRBV6-2 or TRBV6-3 combines with J gene TRBJ1-5; 9 bases are shared with TRBD1. The CDR3 length is 19 residues. V dropped 6 bases and J dropped 2; count of bases not matched to a gene: 17. Per the germline V gene, CDR1 is MNHEY and CDR2 is SVGEGT.

The table lists this clonotype with many counts. The genes are TRBV28 and TRBJ2-5, with TRBD1 matching 8 bases. Germline V gene sequence: CDR1 MDHEN, CDR2 SYDVKM. Trimming removed 6 bases from V and 1 base from J; junction bases left unmatched: 7. The CDR3 loop spans 15 amino acids. The CDR3 sequence is CASRTGGRSQETQYF. CDR3 nucleotides: TGTGCCAGCAGAACAGGGGGACGCTCCCAAGAGACCCAGTACTTC. Complete variable domain (other parts from reference TRBV28 and TRBJ2-5): DVKVTQSSRYLVKRTGEKVFLECVQDMDHENMFWYRQDPGLGLRLIYFSYDVKMKEKGDIPEGYSVSREKKERFSLILESASTNQTSMYLCASRTGGRSQETQYFGPGTRLLVL.

The V and J genes are TRBV12-3 or TRBV12-4 and TRBJ2-7; possible D gene TRBD2, 6 bases. V lost 2 bases and J lost 3, with 17 bases in between. The CDR3 contains 16 residues. The CDR3 DNA sequence: TGTGCCAGCAGTTTAAATATCGCGGGAAAAGGCTACGAGCAGTACTTC. Amino acid sequence: CASSLNIAGKGYEQYF.

This clonotype was detected only a few times. CDR3 amino acids: CASTSTGGGNTGELFF. For the CDR3, the DNA is TGTGCCAGCACCTCGACAGGGGGCGGAAACACCGGGGAGCTGTTTTTT. The V and J genes are TRBV27 and TRBJ2-2; 10 positions match TRBD1. Germline assignment: CDR1 MNHEY and CDR2 SMNVEV (reference sequence). CDR3 size: 16 residues. V lost 7 bases and J lost 2; bases outside the gene matches: 7.

This rearrangement joins TRBV28 to TRBJ1-2; D ambiguous. Trimming shortened V by 4 bases and J by 2 bases, and 11 bases separated the two germline ends. CDR3 length: 14 residues. Germline loops: CDR1 MDHEN, CDR2 SYDVKM. CDR3 amino acids: CASSSSGRNYGYTF. CDR3 nucleotides: TGTGCCAGCAGTTCTTCCGGGAGAAACTATGGCTACACCTTC.

This clonotype was counted only a few times. This chain connects TRBV18 to TRBJ2-2; 8 positions match TRBD2. The CDR3 length is 18 residues. Trimming took 6 bases from V and 0 from J; bases not matched to a gene: 12. CDR1 and CDR2 from the germline V gene are KGHSH and LQKENI. CDR3 nucleotides: TGTGCCAGCTCTCGCCCCAGCGGGGGATACTCGAACACCGGGGAGCTGTTTTTT. This translates into CASSRPSGGYSNTGELFF.

Ten or more counts support this clonotype. The chain has TRBV12-3 or TRBV12-4 and TRBJ1-1, with D perhaps matching TRBD1 (5 bases). The CDR3 loop spans 14 amino acids. Trimming took 5 bases from V and 4 from J, leaving 14 bases between them. CDR3 region: CASSLRVSRTEAFF. The CDR3 DNA sequence: TGTGCCAGCAGTCTCAGGGTCTCGCGCACTGAAGCTTTCTTT.

The chain joins TRBV7-6 to TRBJ2-3, with TRBD2 matching 11 bases. Germline trimming cut 5 bases from V and 5 bases from J; bases unmatched to any gene: 9. CDR3 size: 16 residues. CDR1 SGHVS and CDR2 FNYEAQ come from the germline V gene. The chain's CDR3 is CASSLLAGGGEDTQYF. CDR3 DNA sequence: TGTGCCAGCAGCCTCCTAGCGGGGGGCGGGGAAGATACGCAGTATTTT.

This clonotype was counted at least ten times. At one end the junction does not follow the germline gene, possibly because of a read error. The chain is built from TRBV11-2 and TRBJ2-1; 8 nucleotides align to TRBD2. The CDR3 spans 17 residues. Germline V gene data show CDR1 as SGHAT and CDR2 as FQNNGV. CDR3 bases: TGTGCCAGCAGTTTAGCGGGGTATATTACCCCATTACGTGAGCAGTTCTTC. This codes for CASSLAGYITPLREQFF.

This clonotype showed up just a few times. V and J are TRBV12-3 or TRBV12-4 and TRBJ2-7, with a tentative D call TRBD2 (6 bases). V was clipped by 6 bases and J by 3 bases, with 18 bases between them. This CDR3 is built from 15 residues. This CDR3 reads CASSLEAGSNYEQYF. The CDR3 bases are TGTGCCAGCAGCCTGGAGGCGGGAAGCAACTACGAGCAGTACTTC.

V gene TRBV6-2 or TRBV6-3 combines with J gene TRBJ1-5; a weak D match, TRBD1 (5 bases). The CDR3 spans 14 residues. Germline loops: CDR1 MNHEY, CDR2 SVGEGT. With 6 bases removed from V and 3 bases from J, the gap between germline ends came to 12 bases. In DNA form, the CDR3 reads TGTGCCAGCAGGAGGGAGGGGCTCAATCAGCCCCAGCATTTT. Translated: CASRREGLNQPQHF.

This clonotype has a handful of counts. V gene TRBV7-2 combines with J gene TRBJ2-2; D may be TRBD1 (5 bases). CDR1 and CDR2 (germline): SGHTA, FQGNSA. Trimming cost V 3 bases and J 0 bases, with 8 bases left between them. There are 15 residues in the CDR3. The CDR3 loop is CTSSFTGPNTGELFF. The CDR3 coding sequence is TGTACCAGCAGCTTTACAGGCCCGAACACCGGGGAGCTGTTTTTT.

This clonotype appeared a few times. The junction shows a germline mismatch at one end, possibly a read error. V usage is TRBV6-2 or TRBV6-3 and J usage is TRBJ2-1; 15 nucleotides align to TRBD2. The CDR3 runs 15 residues. Germline V lookup: CDR1 MNHEY, CDR2 SVGEGT. CDR3 protein: CASSQAGLAGGGALF. CDR3 sequence (DNA): TGTGCCAGCAGTCAAGCGGGACTAGCGGGGGGCGGGGCGCTCTTC.

This clonotype was detected a few times. This chain uses TRBV28 with TRBJ1-1; 7 bases align to TRBD1. Per the germline V gene, CDR1 is MDHEN and CDR2 is SYDVKM. The CDR3 totals 15 residues. The trim removed 4 bases at V and 6 bases at J, leaving 11 bases unmatched. CDR3 nucleotides: TGTGCCAGCAGTTCCTTAGGACAGGTTGTACCTGAAGCTTTCTTT. Protein: CASSSLGQVVPEAFF.

This clonotype was found many times. CDR3 bases: TGTGCCAGCAGTTACGAGGGGAGCTCCTATAATTCACCCCTCCACTTT. Translation: CASSYEGSSYNSPLHF. The chain uses TRBV6-5 and TRBJ1-6; TRBD1 is a possible D gene (5 bases). Germline V gene data show CDR1 as MNHEY and CDR2 as SVGAGI. Trimming shortened V by 2 bases and J by 0 bases, and 8 bases separated the two germline ends. The CDR3 sequence is 16 residues long.

Ten or more counts support this clonotype. The chain employs TRBV20-1 and TRBJ1-1; D is perhaps TRBD1 (6 bases). The CDR3 extends over 14 amino acids. Trimming took 5 bases from V and 1 from J, leaving 14 bases between them. From germline, CDR1 is DFQATT and CDR2 SNEGSKA (reference sequence). CDR3: CSAHRTDWNTEAFF. The CDR3 DNA follows: TGCAGTGCTCACCGGACAGACTGGAACACTGAAGCTTTCTTT.

The chain uses TRBV6-5 and TRBJ2-6; tentative D call: TRBD1 (6 bases). Germline V CDR1 and CDR2: MNHEY, SVGAGI. The CDR3 has 16 amino acids. With 5 bases removed from V and 2 bases from J, the gap between germline ends came to 13 bases. DNA for the CDR3: TGTGCCAGCAGTGCGATACAGGGAACTGGGGCCAACGTCCTGACTTTC. Amino acid sequence: CASSAIQGTGANVLTF.

This clonotype occurred many times. The V gene is TRBV24-1, the J gene TRBJ1-1; D might be TRBD1 (6 bases). The V and J ends lost 9 bases and 5 bases respectively, with 15 bases between them. In germline, CDR1 is KGHDR, CDR2 SFDVKD. CDR3 length: 13 amino acids. In nucleotides, the CDR3 is TGTGCCACCGCGCAGGGGCTGGGGACTGAAGCTTTCTTT. Its protein product is CATAQGLGTEAFF.

The chain has TRBV20-1 and TRBJ2-7; possible D gene TRBD1, 6 bases. CDR3 length: 16 amino acids. Germline CDR1 reads DFQATT; CDR2 reads SNEGSKA (reference sequence). V lost 0 bases and J 0 bases, leaving 15 bases between the germline ends. The CDR3 bases are TGCAGTGCTAGAGATTCTACCGGGACAACCTCCTACGAGCAGTACTTC. Its translation: CSARDSTGTTSYEQYF.

This clonotype was found many times. The J gene is TRBJ1-5, the V gene TRBV5-1; D gene uncertain. With 0 bases removed from V and 6 bases from J, the gap between germline ends came to 16 bases. This CDR3 region has 16 residues. CDR1 is SGHRS, CDR2 YFSETQ, per germline. The CDR3 nucleotides read TGCGCCAGCAGCTTGGGGCCACTCCTTGGGTCTCAGCCCCAGCATTTT. Its protein product is CASSLGPLLGSQPQHF.

This clonotype was seen many times. The V and J genes are TRBV30 and TRBJ1-6; D ambiguous. Trimming removed 5 bases from V and 5 bases from J, with 10 bases in between. Germline CDR1 and CDR2: GTSNPN and SVGIG (reference sequence). This CDR3 contains 13 residues. The CDR3 loop reads CAWDRAHNSPLHF. CDR3 bases: TGTGCCTGGGACCGGGCACATAATTCACCCCTCCACTTT.

This clonotype was counted at least ten times. The chain employs TRBV6-2 or TRBV6-3 and TRBJ2-7; D not certain. This CDR3 has 14 amino acids. The V end was cut by 2 bases, the J end by 0 bases, with 8 bases between. The V gene's germline CDR1 is MNHEY and CDR2 SVGEGT. The CDR3 is CASSYVGSSYEQYF. As DNA, the CDR3 is TGTGCCAGCAGTTACGTCGGCAGCTCCTACGAGCAGTACTTC.

This clonotype was observed a few times. This rearrangement joins TRBV2 to TRBJ1-1; D is unresolved. The CDR3 is 13 amino acids. Germline-derived CDR1 and CDR2 are SNHLY and FYNNEI. The V end lost 1 base, the J end lost 6 bases, and 9 bases lay between the germline ends. In DNA, the CDR3 is TGTGCCAGCAGTGAAGAGTTCACCTCTGAAGCTTTCTTT. It yields the protein CASSEEFTSEAFF.

This clonotype was seen ten or more times. The CDR3 spells CASTPGNTEAFF. In nucleotides, the CDR3 is TGTGCCAGCACCCCCGGGAACACTGAAGCTTTCTTT. The rearrangement joins TRBV12-3 or TRBV12-4 to TRBJ1-1, with unresolved D. V lost 7 bases and J 1 base, leaving 7 bases between the germline ends. There are 12 residues in the CDR3.